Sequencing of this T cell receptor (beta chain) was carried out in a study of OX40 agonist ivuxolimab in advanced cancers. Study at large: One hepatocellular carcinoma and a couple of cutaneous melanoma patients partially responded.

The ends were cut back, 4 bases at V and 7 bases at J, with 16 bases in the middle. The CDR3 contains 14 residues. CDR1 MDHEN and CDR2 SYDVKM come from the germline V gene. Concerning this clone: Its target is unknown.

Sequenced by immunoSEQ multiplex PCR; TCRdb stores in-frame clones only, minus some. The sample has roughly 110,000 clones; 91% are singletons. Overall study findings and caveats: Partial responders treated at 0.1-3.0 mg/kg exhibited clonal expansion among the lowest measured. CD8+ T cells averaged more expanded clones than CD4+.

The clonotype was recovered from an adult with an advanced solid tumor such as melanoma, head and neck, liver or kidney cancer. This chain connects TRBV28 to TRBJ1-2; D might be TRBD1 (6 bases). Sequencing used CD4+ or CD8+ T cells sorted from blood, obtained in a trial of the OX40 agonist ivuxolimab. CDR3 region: CASSYRDNGLGYTF. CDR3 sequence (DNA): TGTGCCAGCAGTTACCGGGACAATGGACTTGGCTACACCTTC.